This T cell receptor beta chain was sequenced during a study of blood T cell repertoires in COVID-19. In the study overall: Sample material is recorded as cDNA or gDNA derived from T cells, B-cell-depleted T cells, or PBMCs.

Losses at the gene ends were 6 bases for V and 7 bases for J; bases not matched to a gene: 8. This CDR3 has 15 residues. CDR1 is LGHNA and CDR2 is YNFKEQ in the germline V gene. Here immunoSEQ multiplex PCR was the method, and the copy in TCRdb shows in-frame clones only, minus some. In the table there are some 200,000 clones, roughly 90% of which are singletons. The sequencing input was peripheral blood. The receptor was derived from a woman between 35 and 50 years old with acute or convalescent COVID-19. This chain joins TRBV4-2 and TRBJ1-4; the match to TRBD1 covers 10 bases. The CDR3 sequence is CASSPWRTGGEKLFF. The CDR3 DNA follows: TGTGCCAGCAGTCCGTGGCGGACAGGGGGTGAAAAACTGTTTTTT.